The T cell receptor (beta chain) under discussion was sequenced for a study of T-cell reconstitution after alpha-beta-depleted transplantation in children (dated by TCRdb to the mid-2010s). About the study as a whole: T-cell immune reconstitution after TCRalphabeta/CD19-depleted allogeneic hematopoietic cell transplantation in children was quantitatively tracked in the study by means of TCR repertoire profiling.

The treatment or condition label here, explained by the study, means: allogeneic hematopoietic cell transplantation with graft depleted of TCRalphabeta T cells and CD19 B cells. The children who served as transplant recipients had been given grafts of TCRalphabeta/CD19-depleted allogeneic hematopoietic cells. In the germline V gene (reference sequence), CDR1 corresponds to DFQATT and CDR2 to SNEGSKA. Deletion took 0 bases off V and 6 bases off J, with a span of 17 bases between the germline ends. The CDR3 spans 15 residues, from the cysteine through the phenylalanine. The CDR3 DNA has 45 bases and is translated from base 1. Receptors were amplified or captured by PCR. The sample was run on an Illumina HiSeq 2500. TCR library preparation used molecular barcoding, with unique molecular identifiers applied to normalize quantification of the TCRbeta repertoire. Using fastp at Q25 and MiXCR, TCRdb reprocessed the public reads and kept productive beta chains. Each CDR3 protein gets just one entry, which takes the most common genes and DNA from the rows behind it. The sample contains roughly 100,000 distinct CDR3 sequences, around 7% of them found a single time. Approximately 16% of the sample comes from the top ten.

On the study overall, not on this receptor specifically: Over subsequent months, a decline in hyperexpanded clone frequencies was noted, and after one year, T-cell counts and TCRbeta diversity were mostly ascribed to newly produced T cells. In some patients, high TCRbeta diversity at day 60 was attributed to recipient T cells and intrathymic progenitors that had survived conditioning. The apparently early alphabetaT-cell count recovery about two months after transplant was reportedly dependent on only several hundred rapidly expanded clones derived from non-depleted graft cells.

As regards this clonotype: Its antigen has not been determined. The sample holds no much larger clone one base away, and base qualities are not on file.

The V and J genes are TRBV20-1 and TRBJ1-1, with a weak D call of TRBD1 (6 bases match). The source is a boy aged 2 to 10 with acute lymphoblastic leukemia, due to receive a stem cell transplant. The sample here was PBMCs, taken before TCRalphabeta/CD19-depleted stem cell transplant. The DNA is TGCAGTGCTAGAGAGGCCGGTGAGAGGGGGTCTGAAGCTTTCTTT. The resulting protein is CSAREAGERGSEAFF.